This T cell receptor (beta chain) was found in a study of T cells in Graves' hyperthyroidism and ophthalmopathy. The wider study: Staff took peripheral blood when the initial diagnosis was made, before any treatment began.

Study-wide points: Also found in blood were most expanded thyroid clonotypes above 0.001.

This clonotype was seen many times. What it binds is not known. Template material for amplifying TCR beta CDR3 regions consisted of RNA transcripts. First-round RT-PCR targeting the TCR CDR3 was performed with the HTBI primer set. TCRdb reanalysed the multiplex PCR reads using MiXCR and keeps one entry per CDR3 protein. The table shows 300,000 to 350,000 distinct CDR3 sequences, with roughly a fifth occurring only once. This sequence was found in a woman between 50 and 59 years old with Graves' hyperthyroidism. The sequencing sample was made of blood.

For the CDR3, the DNA is TGTGCCAGCAGCCAAGTCGGAGGGTCCCAGCATTTT. This encodes CASSQVGGSQHF. The rearrangement links TRBV3-1 to TRBJ1-5; no clear D. Between the trimmed V and J ends, which lost 1 base and 11 bases, there was a span of 9 bases. The CDR3 sequence is 12 residues long. The germline V gene has CDR1 LGHDT and CDR2 YNNKEL (reference sequence).